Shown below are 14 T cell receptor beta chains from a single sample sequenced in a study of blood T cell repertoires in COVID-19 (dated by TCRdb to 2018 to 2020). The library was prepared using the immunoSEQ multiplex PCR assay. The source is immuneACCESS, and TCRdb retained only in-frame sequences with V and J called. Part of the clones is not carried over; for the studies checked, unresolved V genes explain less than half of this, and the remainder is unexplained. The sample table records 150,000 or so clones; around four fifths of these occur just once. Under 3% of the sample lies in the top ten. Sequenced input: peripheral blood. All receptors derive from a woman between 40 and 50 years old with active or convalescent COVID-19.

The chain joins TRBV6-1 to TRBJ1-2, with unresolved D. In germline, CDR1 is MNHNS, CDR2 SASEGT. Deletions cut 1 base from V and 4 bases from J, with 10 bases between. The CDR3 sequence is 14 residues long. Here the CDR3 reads CASSEGEAVYGYTF. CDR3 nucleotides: TGTGCCAGCAGTGAAGGGGAGGCAGTCTATGGCTACACCTTC.

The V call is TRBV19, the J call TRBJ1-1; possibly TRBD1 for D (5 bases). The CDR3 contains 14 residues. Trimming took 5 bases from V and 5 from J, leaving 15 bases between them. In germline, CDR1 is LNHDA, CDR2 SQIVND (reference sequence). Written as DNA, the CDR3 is TGTGCCAGTAGTCTGGTGGGGGGAGGGACTGAAGCTTTCTTT. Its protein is CASSLVGGGTEAFF.

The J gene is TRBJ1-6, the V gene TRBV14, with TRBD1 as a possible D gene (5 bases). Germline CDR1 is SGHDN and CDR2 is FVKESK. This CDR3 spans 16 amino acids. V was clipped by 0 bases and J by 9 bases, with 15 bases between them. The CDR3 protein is CASSQELGWTTSPLHF. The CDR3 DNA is TGTGCCAGCAGCCAAGAATTGGGATGGACAACTTCACCCCTCCACTTT. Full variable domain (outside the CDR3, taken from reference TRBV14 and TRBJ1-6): EAGVTQFPSHSVIEKGQTVTLRCDPISGHDNLYWYRRVMGKEIKFLLHFVKESKQDESGMPNNRFLAERTGGTYSTLKVQPAELEDSGVYFCASSQELGWTTSPLHFGNGTRLTVT.

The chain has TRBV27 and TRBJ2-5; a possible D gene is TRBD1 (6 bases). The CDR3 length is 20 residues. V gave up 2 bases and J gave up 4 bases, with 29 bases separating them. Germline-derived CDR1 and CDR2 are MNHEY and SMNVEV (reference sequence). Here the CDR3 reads CASSLPPLPRGAGLRETQYF. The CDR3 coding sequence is TGTGCCAGCAGTTTACCCCCACTACCCAGGGGTGCTGGGTTACGAGAGACCCAGTACTTC.

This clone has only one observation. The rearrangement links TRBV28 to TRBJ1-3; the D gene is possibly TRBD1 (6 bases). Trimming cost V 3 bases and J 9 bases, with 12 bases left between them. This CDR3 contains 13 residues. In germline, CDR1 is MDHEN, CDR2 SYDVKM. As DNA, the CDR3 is TGTGCCAGCAGTTTGGCAGGGGCGGGCACCATATATTTT. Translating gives CASSLAGAGTIYF. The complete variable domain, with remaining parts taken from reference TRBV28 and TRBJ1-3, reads DVKVTQSSRYLVKRTGEKVFLECVQDMDHENMFWYRQDPGLGLRLIYFSYDVKMKEKGDIPEGYSVSREKKERFSLILESASTNQTSMYLCASSLAGAGTIYFGEGSWLTVV.

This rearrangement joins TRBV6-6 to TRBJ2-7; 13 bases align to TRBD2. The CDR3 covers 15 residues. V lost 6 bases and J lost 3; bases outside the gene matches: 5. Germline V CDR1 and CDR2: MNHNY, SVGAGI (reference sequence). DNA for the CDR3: TGTGCCAGCAGGGTGGGACTAGCGGGATTCTACGAGCAGTACTTC. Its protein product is CASRVGLAGFYEQYF.

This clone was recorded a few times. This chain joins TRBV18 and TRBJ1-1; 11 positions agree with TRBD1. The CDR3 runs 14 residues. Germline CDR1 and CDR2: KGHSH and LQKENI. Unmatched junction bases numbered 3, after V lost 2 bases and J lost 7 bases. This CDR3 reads CASSPGGQGDEAFF. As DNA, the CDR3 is TGTGCCAGCTCACCAGGGGGACAGGGGGATGAAGCTTTCTTT. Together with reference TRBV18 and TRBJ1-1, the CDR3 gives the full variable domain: NAGVMQNPRHLVRRRGQEARLRCSPMKGHSHVYWYRQLPEEGLKFMVYLQKENIIDESGMPKERFSAEFPKEGPSILRIQQVVRGDSAAYFCASSPGGQGDEAFFGQGTRLTVV.

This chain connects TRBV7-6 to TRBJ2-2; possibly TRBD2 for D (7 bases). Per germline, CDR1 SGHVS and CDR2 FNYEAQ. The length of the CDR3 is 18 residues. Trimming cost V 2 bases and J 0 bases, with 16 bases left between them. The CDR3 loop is CASSLTLPGGANTGELFF. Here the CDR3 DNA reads TGTGCCAGCAGCTTAACCCTGCCGGGGGGCGCGAACACCGGGGAGCTGTTTTTT.

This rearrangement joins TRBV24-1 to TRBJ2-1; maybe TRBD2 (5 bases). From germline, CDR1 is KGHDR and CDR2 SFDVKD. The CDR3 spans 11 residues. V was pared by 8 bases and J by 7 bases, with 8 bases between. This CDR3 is CATKDLNEQFF. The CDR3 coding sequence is TGTGCCACCAAGGACTTAAATGAGCAGTTCTTC.

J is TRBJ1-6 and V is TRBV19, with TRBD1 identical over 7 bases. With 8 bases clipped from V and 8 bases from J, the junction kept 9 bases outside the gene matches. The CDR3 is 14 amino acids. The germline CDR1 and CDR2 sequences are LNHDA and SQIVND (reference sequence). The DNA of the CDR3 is TGTGCCAGTCCATCAGGGGGTCTCGATTCACCCCTCCACTTT. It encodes CASPSGGLDSPLHF.

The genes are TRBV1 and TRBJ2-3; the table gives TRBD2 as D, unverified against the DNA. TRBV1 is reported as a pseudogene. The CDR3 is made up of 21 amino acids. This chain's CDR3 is CTSSLPGGGSGRAWGTDTQYF. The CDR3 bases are TGCACCAGCAGCCTCCCCGGGGGTGGTAGCGGGAGGGCCTGGGGCACAGATACGCAGTATTTT.

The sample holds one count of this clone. CDR3 nucleotide sequence: TGTGCCACCAACGGGGCGGGAGGTACCATTTTAAATCAGCCCCAGCATTTT. Its protein product is CATNGAGGTILNQPQHF. The chain combines TRBV24-1 with TRBJ1-5, with a weak D call TRBD1 (5 bases). Germline V gives CDR1 KGHDR, CDR2 SFDVKD. The length of the CDR3 is 17 residues. V shed 8 bases and J shed 4 bases, with 23 bases lying between them.

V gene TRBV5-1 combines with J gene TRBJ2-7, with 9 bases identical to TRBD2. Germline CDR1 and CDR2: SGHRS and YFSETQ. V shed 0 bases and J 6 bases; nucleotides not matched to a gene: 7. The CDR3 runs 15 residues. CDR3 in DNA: TGCGCCAGCAGCTTGGATGGCGGGAGGGTTGGCGAGCAGTACTTC. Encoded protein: CASSLDGGRVGEQYF.

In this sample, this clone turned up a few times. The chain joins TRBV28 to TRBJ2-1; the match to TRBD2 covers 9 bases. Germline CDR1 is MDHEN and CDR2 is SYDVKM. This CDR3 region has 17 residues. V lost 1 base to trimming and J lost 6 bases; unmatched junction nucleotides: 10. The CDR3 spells CASSLSGLARRGNEQFF. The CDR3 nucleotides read TGTGCCAGCAGTTTATCGGGACTAGCTCGGAGGGGCAATGAGCAGTTCTTC.